A selection of T cell receptor beta chains follows, all from one sample in a study of patients and donors after allogeneic stem cell transplantation. TCRdb fed the RT-PCR reads into MiXCR, producing one record per CDR3 protein. This sample has roughly 880,000 distinct CDR3 sequences; more than 15% occur once, and the top ten carry 6%. Sequencing used blood, either unsorted or a sorted T cell fraction (not recorded which). Source of these receptors: a human donor who was either an allogeneic HSCT recipient or a stem cell or donor lymphocyte infusion donor (not recorded which). It is not recorded whose cells these are; they may come from a transplant donor. CDR3s include the opening cysteine and the closing phenylalanine or tryptophan. The D gene is left open where the match is weak. Clone size, where shown, is once, few, many, or a class for clones that have expanded.

16	TRBV4-3	TRBJ2-5	few	TRBD2	TGCGCCAGCAGCCAAGGTACCGCGGGGGACCAAGAGACCCAGTACTTC	CASSQGTAGDQETQYF
15	TRBV20-1	TRBJ1-4	-	-	TGCAGTGCTAGAGAGGATCTATCAACTAATGAAAAACTGTTTTTT	CSAREDLSTNEKLFF
15	TRBV7-3	TRBJ2-3	-	-	TGTGCCAGCAGCAGAAGGGGGGGGACCACAGATACGCAGTATTTT	CASSRRGGTTDTQYF
15	TRBV6-2/TRBV6-3	TRBJ2-1	-	TRBD1	TGTGCCAGCAAGAACGGACAGGCGAAGTACAATGAGCAGTTCTTC	CASKNGQAKYNEQFF
11	TRBV12-3/TRBV12-4	TRBJ2-5	-	TRBD1	TGTGCCAGCAGTTCGCAGGGGGCCCAGTACTTC	CASSSQGAQYF
18	TRBV11-1	TRBJ2-2	-	TRBD2	TGTGCCAGCAGCTCGGGACTAGCGGGGGAAACGAACACCGGGGAGCTGTTTTTT	CASSSGLAGETNTGELFF
16	TRBV5-5	TRBJ2-3	many	TRBD2	TGTGCCAGCAGCTTTCGGACTAGCGGGAGCACAGATACGCAGTATTTT	CASSFRTSGSTDTQYF
13	TRBV20-1	TRBJ1-3	-	-	TGCAGTGCATTACAGGGTCCGGGAAACACCATATATTTT	CSALQGPGNTIYF
13	TRBV7-2	TRBJ1-1	-	-	TGTGCCAGCAGCTTACGGGGAATTAGCGAAGCTTTCTTT	CASSLRGISEAFF
14	TRBV20-1	TRBJ1-2	few	-	TGCAGTGCTAGAAAGGGAAAGACTATCTATGGCTACACCTTC	CSARKGKTIYGYTF
13	TRBV6-1	TRBJ1-5	few	TRBD1	TGTGCCAGCATGCAGGGGGCTAACCAGCCCCAGCATTTT	CASMQGANQPQHF
17	TRBV29-1	TRBJ2-7	-	-	TGCAGCGTTGTTGTCAGGGGAAGAACCATCGGAAGCTACGAGCAGTACTTC	CSVVVRGRTIGSYEQYF
11	TRBV12-3/TRBV12-4	TRBJ2-3	few	-	TGTGCCAGCAGTTATTCGGGGGCCACTAGTTTT	CASSYSGATSF
12	TRBV7-9	TRBJ2-4	-	-	TGTGCCAGCGGTATTCGGGACAACATTCAGTACTTC	CASGIRDNIQYF
14	TRBV12-3/TRBV12-4	TRBJ2-5	many	TRBD1	TGTGCCAGCAGTTTTTGGACAGGGAAGGAGACCCAGTACTTC	CASSFWTGKETQYF
14	TRBV4-3	TRBJ1-1	many	TRBD1	TGCGCCAGCAGCTGGACAGGGGCAAACACTGAAGCTTTCTTT	CASSWTGANTEAFF
16	TRBV7-9	TRBJ2-2	few	-	TGTGCCAGCAGCCCGACGACAGGCGCCACTCCCTGGGAGCTGTTTTTT	CASSPTTGATPWELFF
13	TRBV27	TRBJ1-5	many	-	TGTGCCAGCAGTTTAAGCGGGGATCAGCCCCAGCATTTT	CASSLSGDQPQHF